Each of the 20 T cell receptor beta chains below was sequenced from the same sample in a study of OX40 agonist ivuxolimab in advanced cancers. Profiling relied on immunoSEQ multiplex PCR, and the TCRdb table lists in-frame clones only, not all of them. Here the sample spans some 25,000 clones, over 80% being singletons. The source material was CD4+ or CD8+ T cells sorted from blood, sampled in a trial of the OX40 agonist ivuxolimab. The receptors were sampled from an adult with an advanced solid tumor such as melanoma, head and neck, liver or kidney cancer.

The rearrangement uses TRBV29-1 and TRBJ2-3; D is possibly TRBD1 or TRBD2 (5 bases each). The CDR3 runs to 13 residues. The germline V gene has CDR1 SQVTM and CDR2 ANQGSEA. Trimming removed 8 bases from V and 0 bases from J, with 12 bases in between. CDR3 sequence reads: CSPRDLSTDTQYF. The CDR3 DNA is TGCAGCCCACGGGACCTGAGCACAGATACGCAGTATTTT.

The genes are TRBV9 and TRBJ1-5; possibly TRBD1 for D (5 bases). The ends were cut back, 3 bases at V and 1 base at J, with 5 bases in the middle. CDR1 SGDLS and CDR2 YYNGEE come from the germline V gene. This CDR3 region has 13 residues. CDR3 DNA sequence: TGTGCCAGCAGCGGGGGGAGCAATCAGCCCCAGCATTTT. This sequence encodes CASSGGSNQPQHF.

This clone came up a few times. The V and J genes are TRBV5-1 and TRBJ2-2; TRBD2 agrees at 9 bases. CDR3 length: 15 residues. V gave up 6 bases and J gave up 3 bases; unmatched junction bases: 6. CDR1 and CDR2 (germline): SGHRS, YFSETQ. CDR3: CASTKGLAYTGELFF. The DNA for the CDR3 is TGCGCCAGCACAAAGGGACTAGCCTACACCGGGGAGCTGTTTTTT.

The chain has TRBV7-9 and TRBJ1-1; perhaps TRBD1 as D (6 bases). V lost 5 bases to trimming and J lost 5 bases, with 21 bases between them. The CDR3 loop spans 16 amino acids. Germline CDR1 SEHNR, CDR2 FQNEAQ (reference sequence). In DNA form, the CDR3 reads TGTGCCAGCAGCCTGGGGGCGGGCCTCCTTGGGACTGAAGCTTTCTTT. Amino acid sequence: CASSLGAGLLGTEAFF.

This sequence joins TRBV5-1 and TRBJ2-3; the match to TRBD1 covers 7 bases. J gave up 1 base and V 3 bases, and 5 bases lay outside the gene matches. The CDR3 sequence is 15 residues long. CDR1 and CDR2 from the germline V gene are SGHRS and YFSETQ. CDR3 sequence (DNA): TGCGCCAGCAGCTCCAACGGACAGGGCACAGATACGCAGTATTTT. This gives the protein CASSSNGQGTDTQYF.

The chain employs TRBV28 and TRBJ2-1, with 9 bases matching TRBD1. The CDR3 runs to 15 residues. Unmatched junction bases numbered 9, after V lost 7 bases and J lost 5 bases. Looked up from germline, CDR1 is MDHEN and CDR2 is SYDVKM. The CDR3 coding sequence is TGTGCCAGCAATTTGCCCGGGACAGGGCACAATGAGCAGTTCTTC. It is translated as CASNLPGTGHNEQFF. Using reference TRBV28 and TRBJ2-1 for the parts outside the CDR3, the full variable domain is DVKVTQSSRYLVKRTGEKVFLECVQDMDHENMFWYRQDPGLGLRLIYFSYDVKMKEKGDIPEGYSVSREKKERFSLILESASTNQTSMYLCASNLPGTGHNEQFFGPGTRLTVL.

A single count supports this clone. V gene TRBV4-2 combines with J gene TRBJ1-1; 8 bases are shared with TRBD1. The CDR3 extends over 14 amino acids. With V trimmed by 0 bases and J by 11 bases, 8 bases remained unmatched. In germline, CDR1 is LGHNA, CDR2 YNFKEQ. The CDR3 loop reads CASSQETGAGGAFF. The CDR3 bases are TGTGCCAGCAGCCAAGAGACAGGGGCCGGTGGGGCTTTCTTT.

To note about this clone: The sample has other DNA sequences that encode this CDR3 too. The chain links TRBV7-2 to TRBJ2-7; D is unclear. This CDR3 is 11 amino acids long. Trimming left V 2 bases short and J 4 bases short, with 3 bases between. Germline V gene sequence: CDR1 SGHTA, CDR2 FQGNSA. CDR3 residues: CASSLRYEQYF. CDR3 nucleotide sequence: TGTGCCAGCAGCTTAAGGTACGAGCAGTACTTC.

This clone was detected a few times. CDR3 in amino acids: CASKKGGGTSDNNEQFF. The DNA for the CDR3 is TGTGCCAGTAAAAAGGGGGGAGGGACTAGCGACAACAATGAGCAGTTCTTC. The rearrangement uses TRBV19 and TRBJ2-1; 10 nucleotides align to TRBD2. CDR1 and CDR2 (germline): LNHDA, SQIVND (reference sequence). CDR3 length: 17 amino acids. V shed 7 bases, J shed 5 bases, and the junction held 14 bases outside the gene matches.

This clone appeared once. V and J are TRBV7-2 and TRBJ2-1; TRBD2 aligns across 8 bases. The germline CDR1 and CDR2 sequences are SGHTA and FQGNSA. The V segment lost 3 bases and the J segment 5 bases; nucleotides outside the gene matches: 6. This CDR3 comprises 15 residues. The CDR3 nucleotides are TGTGCCAGCAGCTTTAGCGGGAACTTCAACAATGAGCAGTTCTTC. Translating gives CASSFSGNFNNEQFF.

The J gene is TRBJ2-7, the V gene TRBV30; a possible D gene is TRBD1 (6 bases). Germline V gives CDR1 GTSNPN, CDR2 SVGIG (reference sequence). V lost 0 bases and J lost 2, with 11 bases in between. The length of the CDR3 is 14 residues. The CDR3, as DNA: TGTGCCTGGAGTGTAGGCAGGGGACCCTACGAGCAGTACTTC. Translation gives CAWSVGRGPYEQYF.

This sequence joins TRBV15 and TRBJ2-2, with 14 bases that match TRBD2. CDR3 length equals 16 residues. Germline V lookup: CDR1 LNHNV, CDR2 YYDKDF (reference sequence). V shed 6 bases, J shed 5 bases, and the junction held 5 bases outside the gene matches. The CDR3 region is CATRLGLAGVTGELFF. CDR3 bases: TGTGCCACCAGATTGGGACTAGCGGGAGTGACCGGGGAGCTGTTTTTT.

This clone has a single count. The chain combines TRBV19 with TRBJ2-2, with TRBD1 matching over 10 bases. The V gene's germline CDR1 is LNHDA and CDR2 SQIVND (reference sequence). CDR3 length equals 13 residues. Unmatched junction bases numbered 2, after V lost 10 bases and J lost 3 bases. CDR3 bases: TGTGCCACGGACAGGGGGTACACCGGGGAGCTGTTTTTT. Amino acid sequence: CATDRGYTGELFF.

The chain recombines TRBV2 with TRBJ1-4; 8 bases map to TRBD1. Unmatched junction bases numbered 2, after V lost 2 bases and J lost 6 bases. CDR3 length equals 14 residues. Germline CDR1 SNHLY, CDR2 FYNNEI. This CDR3 is CASSENRGDEKLFF. The CDR3 DNA reads as TGTGCCAGCAGTGAAAACAGGGGGGATGAAAAACTGTTTTTT.

The rearrangement joins TRBV15 to TRBJ2-2, with 7 bases that match TRBD2. Germline V gives CDR1 LNHNV, CDR2 YYDKDF (reference sequence). The CDR3 is made up of 17 amino acids. Trimming took 1 base from V and 5 from J; bases not matched to a gene: 10. CDR3 sequence: CATSRVQTSGGTGELFF. DNA of the CDR3: TGTGCCACCAGCAGAGTCCAGACATCCGGGGGGACCGGGGAGCTGTTTTTT.

This chain joins TRBV6-5 and TRBJ1-2; D is possibly TRBD1 (5 bases). V lost 4 bases and J 5 bases, leaving 17 bases between the germline ends. The CDR3 is 15 amino acids. Germline V gene data show CDR1 as MNHEY and CDR2 as SVGAGI. The CDR3 region is CASSSFQGPSYGYTF. The CDR3 nucleotides are TGTGCCAGCAGTTCCTTCCAGGGACCCTCATATGGCTACACCTTC.

This chain uses TRBV21-1 with TRBJ2-3. TRBV21-1 is deemed a pseudogene. This CDR3 has 15 residues. The CDR3 DNA is TGTGCCAGCAGCAAAGTGGAGGGGGACACAGATACGCAGTATTTT. Translating gives CASSKVEGDTDTQYF.

This clone was observed a few times. The chain employs TRBV5-6 and TRBJ2-5; D tentatively fits TRBD1 or TRBD2 (5 bases each). Trimming cost V 0 bases and J 4 bases, with 10 bases left between them. The CDR3 consists of 14 residues. Per germline, CDR1 SGHDT and CDR2 YYEEEE. CDR3 DNA sequence: TGTGCCAGCAGCTTGGTTCCTGGGGGAGAGACCCAGTACTTC. Its protein is CASSLVPGGETQYF.

J is TRBJ2-2 and V is TRBV7-4; D remains ambiguous. With 1 base removed from V and 7 bases from J, the gap between germline ends came to 16 bases. Germline V gene sequence: CDR1 SGHVT, CDR2 SQSDAQ. This CDR3 contains 16 residues. CDR3 sequence reads: CASSLGLPVVVGELFF. The CDR3 DNA follows: TGTGCCAGCAGCTTAGGCCTACCCGTAGTCGTCGGGGAGCTGTTTTTT.

The CDR3 coding sequence is TGTGCCAGCAGGCAGGGGGGGACAGGCCCCTCGGGGTATGGCTACACCTTC. Translation gives CASRQGGTGPSGYGYTF. The chain has TRBV11-2 and TRBJ1-2, with 8 bases lining up with TRBD1. CDR1 SGHAT and CDR2 FQNNGV come from the germline V gene. This CDR3 has 17 amino acids. Trimming at V came to 6 bases and at J to 5 bases, leaving 17 bases not matched to a gene.